Each of the 24 T cell receptor beta chains below was sequenced from the same sample in a study of blood T cells in healthy people across ages. A second about 6 to 12 cycle PCR used barcoded and J-beta primers. TCRdb re-analysed the 5' RACE reads in MiXCR, keeping a single row per CDR3 protein. Of about a million distinct CDR3 sequences in the sample, around two fifths were seen once. The specimen sequenced was blood. These receptors were obtained from a man between 18 and 29 years old in good health.

The chain links TRBV27 to TRBJ1-1; 7 nucleotides match TRBD1. This CDR3 region has 14 residues. CDR1 is MNHEY and CDR2 is SMNVEV in the germline V gene (reference sequence). V trimming: 5 bases; J trimming: 5 bases; junction bases outside the gene matches: 8. As DNA, the CDR3 is TGTGCCAGCAGTGTCTCCAGGGGGTCTACTGAAGCTTTCTTT. Translating gives CASSVSRGSTEAFF.

This clonotype was observed a few times. Germline and junction disagree at one end, which may indicate a read error. This chain connects TRBV10-3 to TRBJ2-2; D ambiguous. This CDR3 comprises 12 residues. In germline, CDR1 is ENHRY, CDR2 SYGVKD. The CDR3, as DNA: TGTGCCATCCGTGACTCCCGGGGGGAGCTGTTTTTT. Translating it yields CAIRDSRGELFF.

This chain joins TRBV4-3 and TRBJ2-5; D is perhaps TRBD2 (7 bases). The CDR3 length is 15 residues. V gave up 2 bases and J gave up 11 bases, with 21 bases separating them. Germline lookup yields CDR1 LGHNA and CDR2 YSLEER. Here the CDR3 reads CASSQSHGGGGEQYF. In DNA form, the CDR3 reads TGCGCCAGCAGCCAATCCCATGGGGGCGGGGGTGAGCAGTACTTC.

V and J are TRBV2 and TRBJ1-2; 10 bases line up with TRBD1. Per the germline V gene, CDR1 is SNHLY and CDR2 is FYNNEI. This CDR3 has 16 residues. The trim removed 2 bases at V and 7 bases at J, leaving 10 bases unmatched. CDR3 amino acids: CASSESRQGAFRGYTF. The CDR3 DNA is TGTGCCAGCAGTGAATCGAGACAGGGGGCTTTTCGTGGCTACACCTTC.

V usage is TRBV7-2 and J usage is TRBJ2-5, with D possibly TRBD1 on 5 matching bases. CDR3 length: 18 residues. V lost 0 bases and J lost 1, with 18 bases in between. Germline loops: CDR1 SGHTA, CDR2 FQGNSA. The CDR3 protein is CASSLAQQGSLFQETQYF. The CDR3 nucleotides are TGTGCCAGCAGCTTAGCGCAGCAGGGAAGTTTGTTCCAAGAGACCCAGTACTTC. Full variable domain (missing parts from reference TRBV7-2 and TRBJ2-5): GAGVSQSPSNKVTEKGKDVELRCDPISGHTALYWYRQSLGQGLEFLIYFQGNSAPDKSGLPSDRFSAERTGGSVSTLTIQRTQQEDSAVYLCASSLAQQGSLFQETQYFGPGTRLLVL.

The chain uses TRBV7-2 and TRBJ1-4; TRBD1 is a possible D gene (5 bases). Trimming took off 0 bases at V and 8 bases at J, with 16 bases between the two ends. The length of the CDR3 is 16 residues. Germline values: CDR1 SGHTA, CDR2 FQGNSA. CDR3 sequence: CASSLAPGGEGEKLFF. CDR3 in DNA: TGTGCCAGCAGCTTAGCTCCGGGGGGGGAAGGCGAAAAACTGTTTTTT.

The chain carries TRBV29-1 and TRBJ2-2; D remains unclear. Germline lookup yields CDR1 SQVTM and CDR2 ANQGSEA. V was trimmed by 3 bases and J by 2 bases, leaving 13 bases between them. This CDR3 comprises 15 residues. CDR3 bases: TGCAGCGTTGAGGTAGTAGACGTCAACACCGGGGAGCTGTTTTTT. It translates to CSVEVVDVNTGELFF.

This chain joins TRBV5-1 and TRBJ2-2; D not resolved. This CDR3 is 14 amino acids long. V lost 4 bases and J lost 1, with 8 bases in between. Germline V lookup: CDR1 SGHRS, CDR2 YFSETQ. CDR3 DNA: TGCGCCAGCAGCCCCGATGTGAACACCGGGGAGCTGTTTTTT. Its translation is CASSPDVNTGELFF.

This clonotype was observed many times. V gene TRBV6-2 or TRBV6-3 combines with J gene TRBJ2-1; D uncertain. Germline V gives CDR1 MNHEY, CDR2 SVGEGT. The CDR3 extends over 12 amino acids. Trimming stripped 2 bases from V and 7 bases from J, with 6 bases between. CDR3 coding DNA: TGTGCCAGCAGTTACCCCCCAAATGAGCAGTTCTTC. It translates to CASSYPPNEQFF.

This clonotype was seen a handful of times. The rearrangement uses TRBV4-2 and TRBJ1-5; maybe TRBD1 (6 bases). The CDR3 has 15 residues. The V gene lost 3 bases and the J gene lost 0 bases, with 9 bases spanning the gap. The V gene's germline CDR1 is LGHNA and CDR2 YNFKEQ. The CDR3: CASSHRTDSNQPQHF. The CDR3 DNA reads as TGTGCCAGCAGCCATCGGACAGATAGCAATCAGCCCCAGCATTTT.

The sample holds a few counts of this clonotype. This chain joins TRBV2 and TRBJ1-2; TRBD1 agrees at 7 bases. The CDR3 is 12 residues long. In germline, CDR1 is SNHLY, CDR2 FYNNEI. Trimming at V came to 6 bases and at J to 6 bases, leaving 4 bases not matched to a gene. The CDR3 DNA reads TGTGCCAGCAGGGGGACAGTTAATGGCTACACCTTC. Protein product: CASRGTVNGYTF. Filled out from reference TRBV2 and TRBJ1-2, the complete variable domain reads EPEVTQTPSHQVTQMGQEVILRCVPISNHLYFYWYRQILGQKVEFLVSFYNNEISEKSEIFDDQFSVERPDGSNFTLKIRSTKLEDSAMYFCASRGTVNGYTFGSGTRLTVV.

The sample holds a few counts of this clonotype. This chain uses TRBV5-4 with TRBJ1-4; weak D call: TRBD1 (5 bases). Germline V lookup: CDR1 SGHNT, CDR2 YYREEE (reference sequence). V was pared by 5 bases and J by 6 bases, with 14 bases between. The CDR3 covers 14 residues. For the CDR3, the DNA is TGTGCCAGCAGTGGTGGGGGAATGGATGAAAAACTGTTTTTT. It codes for CASSGGGMDEKLFF.

V is TRBV12-3 or TRBV12-4 and J is TRBJ2-7; 14 bases line up with TRBD2. V was pared by 4 bases and J by 9 bases, with 5 bases of the junction left unmatched. The CDR3 runs to 14 residues. This chain's CDR3 is CASSSGLAGEGQYF. Here the CDR3 DNA reads TGTGCCAGCAGTTCGGGACTAGCGGGAGAGGGGCAGTACTTC.

The chain uses TRBV18 and TRBJ2-5; D is perhaps TRBD1 (6 bases). The J call could be wrong; TRBJ2-1 is a better fit for the DNA end. The CDR3 is 13 residues long. The V gene's germline CDR1 is KGHSH and CDR2 LQKENI. The CDR3 bases are TGTGCCAGCTCCCGGACAGCTCAAGAGACCCAGTTCTTC. Translation gives CASSRTAQETQFF.

The gene calls are TRBV20-1 and TRBJ2-5; D ambiguous. The end of the DNA is better explained by TRBJ2-7, so the J call may be wrong. The CDR3 extends over 13 amino acids. Germline CDR1 reads DFQATT; CDR2 reads SNEGSKA (reference sequence). CDR3 coding DNA: TGCAGTGCTAGAGATACACAGCTGAACGAGCAGTACTTC. This codes for CSARDTQLNEQYF.

Details on this clonotype: At one end the junction does not follow the germline gene, possibly because of a read error. In DNA, the CDR3 is TGTGCCTGCAGTTTAATGGCGAGGACTGAAGCTTTCTTT. This translates into CACSLMARTEAFF. The chain uses TRBV27 and TRBJ1-1; D gene ambiguous. In germline, CDR1 is MNHEY, CDR2 SMNVEV (reference sequence). The length of the CDR3 is 13 residues.

The CDR3 is CASSLIAGNTEAFF. CDR3 coding DNA: TGCGCCAGCAGCTTGATCGCAGGGAACACTGAAGCTTTCTTT. The chain is built from TRBV5-1 and TRBJ1-1; no clear D. CDR1 SGHRS and CDR2 YFSETQ come from the germline V gene. The V end was cut by 1 base, the J end by 1 base, with 8 bases between. The CDR3 is made up of 14 amino acids. Filled out from reference TRBV5-1 and TRBJ1-1, the complete variable domain reads KAGVTQTPRYLIKTRGQQVTLSCSPISGHRSVSWYQQTPGQGLQFLFEYFSETQRNKGNFPGRFSGRQFSNSRSEMNVSTLELGDSALYLCASSLIAGNTEAFFGQGTRLTVV.

The chain has TRBV15 and TRBJ2-1; 12 bases are a match to TRBD2. This CDR3 spans 18 amino acids. After removal of 7 bases from V and 6 bases from J, the junction contained 16 bases not matched to a gene. CDR1 is LNHNV and CDR2 is YYDKDF in the germline V gene (reference sequence). CDR3 nucleotide sequence: TGTGCCACCAACGGCCGCTCTAGCGGGGGGGCCTTGTTCAATGAGCAGTTCTTC. As protein: CATNGRSSGGALFNEQFF.

This sequence joins TRBV7-2 and TRBJ2-3, with D unresolved. V lost 5 bases, J lost 0 bases, and 12 bases lay in between. Germline CDR1 and CDR2: SGHTA and FQGNSA. The CDR3 runs 15 residues. The CDR3 coding sequence is TGTGCCAGCAGCCAAGTGGAGACTAGCACAGATACGCAGTATTTT. As protein: CASSQVETSTDTQYF.

This clonotype showed up just a few times. The rearrangement joins TRBV12-3 or TRBV12-4 to TRBJ2-3; unclear D gene. Between the trimmed V and J ends, which lost 6 bases and 12 bases, there was a span of 13 bases. This CDR3 is 11 amino acids long. The CDR3 DNA sequence: TGTGCCAGCAGCTACGCCCTCGTTCAGTATTTT. The encoded protein is CASSYALVQYF.

This clonotype showed up just a few times. The rearrangement joins TRBV7-9 to TRBJ1-1; no reliable D call. Deletions cut 5 bases from V and 0 bases from J, with 16 bases between. The CDR3 consists of 16 residues. CDR1 and CDR2 (germline): SEHNR, FQNEAQ (reference sequence). CDR3 sequence (DNA): TGTGCCAGCAGCCCCCGTCTCGATGGGGTGAACACTGAAGCTTTCTTT. Translating gives CASSPRLDGVNTEAFF.

This chain joins TRBV12-3 or TRBV12-4 and TRBJ2-2, with D perhaps matching TRBD1 (6 bases). This CDR3 region has 14 residues. V was trimmed by 5 bases and J by 9 bases, leaving 16 bases between them. This CDR3 reads CASSPRQGLRELFF. The CDR3 region has the DNA TGTGCCAGCAGTCCGCGGCAGGGGCTGAGGGAGCTGTTTTTT.

The genes are TRBV7-9 and TRBJ1-1, with D possibly TRBD1 on 5 matching bases. CDR3 size: 17 residues. Germline V CDR1 and CDR2: SEHNR, FQNEAQ (reference sequence). Trimming removed 5 bases from V and 3 bases from J, with 22 bases in between. The CDR3 protein is CASSPIVSGRVYTEAFF. The CDR3 nucleotides read TGTGCCAGCAGCCCCATTGTCTCGGGCAGGGTATACACTGAAGCTTTCTTT. Variable domain in full (rest from reference TRBV7-9 and TRBJ1-1): DTGVSQNPRHKITKRGQNVTFRCDPISEHNRLYWYRQTLGQGPEFLTYFQNEAQLEKSRLLSDRFSAERPKGSFSTLEIQRTEQGDSAMYLCASSPIVSGRVYTEAFFGQGTRLTVV.

The chain links TRBV4-3 to TRBJ1-6; D is undetermined. This CDR3 is 15 amino acids long. V lost 1 base and J 6 bases, leaving 10 bases between the germline ends. Germline V CDR1 and CDR2: LGHNA, YSLEER. The DNA of the CDR3 is TGCGCCAGCAGCCAAGCCGCCACGGGTAATTCACCCCTCCACTTT. This sequence encodes CASSQAATGNSPLHF.